One and the same sample provided the 31 T cell receptor beta chains below, sequenced in a study of early T cells in non-severe SARS-CoV-2 infection. TCRdb reprocessed the 5' RACE reads with MiXCR, giving one entry per CDR3 protein. Of tens of thousands of distinct CDR3 sequences listed, roughly a tenth are singletons. The source was whole blood, collected at baseline. The receptors here all came from an adult who was a healthcare worker with PCR-confirmed SARS-CoV-2 infection or an uninfected control (not recorded which).

This clonotype came up many times. The J gene is TRBJ2-3, the V gene TRBV12-3 or TRBV12-4; no clear D. The CDR3 extends over 15 amino acids. V lost 1 base, J lost 3 bases, and 11 bases lay in between. The CDR3, as DNA: TGTGCCAGCAGTTTAGGGGCCGGCTATACAGATACGCAGTATTTT. It specifies CASSLGAGYTDTQYF.

V usage is TRBV19 and J usage is TRBJ2-4; D not resolved. CDR1 is LNHDA and CDR2 is SQIVND in the germline V gene (reference sequence). The CDR3 has 15 amino acids. Between the trimmed V and J ends, which lost 6 bases and 0 bases, there was a span of 12 bases. DNA of the CDR3: TGTGCCAGTAGCCCTCAGAGTTTAGCCAAAAACATTCAGTACTTC. Translation: CASSPQSLAKNIQYF.

The V gene is TRBV10-3, the J gene TRBJ2-5; 10 nucleotides match TRBD1. The CDR3 spans 14 residues. Per germline, CDR1 ENHRY and CDR2 SYGVKD. V lost 6 bases and J lost 5; bases outside the gene matches: 6. The CDR3 nucleotides are TGTGCCATCAGCCAGACAGGGGGCGATGAGACCCAGTACTTC. It yields the protein CAISQTGGDETQYF.

This clonotype was counted a few times. The chain carries TRBV24-1 and TRBJ2-1; the D gene is possibly TRBD2 (6 bases). CDR3 length: 11 amino acids. Trimming left V 9 bases short and J 9 bases short, with 11 bases between. Germline CDR1 reads KGHDR; CDR2 reads SFDVKD. The CDR3 loop is CATAAGTEQFF. The CDR3 DNA sequence: TGTGCCACCGCGGCGGGGACTGAGCAGTTCTTC.

Many counts were recorded for this clonotype. This chain connects TRBV20-1 to TRBJ2-6, with 8 bases lining up with TRBD1. The CDR3 has 14 amino acids. The germline V gene has CDR1 DFQATT and CDR2 SNEGSKA (reference sequence). The V segment lost 5 bases and the J segment 4 bases; nucleotides outside the gene matches: 4. CDR3 nucleotides: TGCAGTGCTCCGGACAGGGCCGGGGCCAACGTCCTGACTTTC. Protein: CSAPDRAGANVLTF.

This clonotype was seen only a few times. This chain connects TRBV2 to TRBJ2-7; 8 positions agree with TRBD1. This CDR3 contains 16 residues. J lost 1 base, V lost 4 bases, and 9 bases had no gene match. Germline V lookup: CDR1 SNHLY, CDR2 FYNNEI. CDR3 DNA: TGTGCCAGCAGTGTCCGACAGGGGTCCCTGTCCTACGAGCAGTACTTC. It encodes CASSVRQGSLSYEQYF.

This clonotype was seen at least ten times. The chain employs TRBV18 and TRBJ1-2; unclear D gene. Germline V gene sequence: CDR1 KGHSH, CDR2 LQKENI. This CDR3 region has 14 residues. Trimming took off 4 bases at V and 7 bases at J, with 16 bases between the two ends. The CDR3 nucleotides are TGTGCCAGCTCACGGACGGGCCTGCGAAGTGGCTACACCTTC. Translation gives CASSRTGLRSGYTF.

This chain's CDR3 is CATFRDREGDTQYF. In DNA, the CDR3 is TGTGCCACTTTTCGGGACAGGGAAGGAGATACGCAGTATTTT. The gene calls are TRBV15 and TRBJ2-3; 9 nucleotides line up with TRBD1. The V gene's germline CDR1 is LNHNV and CDR2 YYDKDF (reference sequence). The CDR3 has 14 residues. With V trimmed by 9 bases and J by 5 bases, 9 bases remained unmatched.

This clonotype has only a few counts. The V call is TRBV3-1, the J call TRBJ1-6, with D perhaps TRBD1 (5 bases). The CDR3 runs to 15 residues. Germline values: CDR1 LGHDT, CDR2 YNNKEL (reference sequence). Between the trimmed V and J ends, which lost 4 bases and 5 bases, there was a span of 12 bases. CDR3 nucleotides: TGTGCCAGCAGCCCCCTCGACAGAGATAATTCACCCCTCCACTTT. This translates into CASSPLDRDNSPLHF.

This chain joins TRBV7-9 and TRBJ1-1; unclear D gene. This CDR3 has 13 amino acids. Between the trimmed V and J ends, which lost 4 bases and 10 bases, there was a span of 16 bases. CDR1 is SEHNR and CDR2 is FQNEAQ in the germline V gene (reference sequence). CDR3 protein: CASSSTQDGGAFF. The CDR3 DNA sequence: TGTGCCAGCAGCTCGACCCAGGACGGTGGAGCTTTCTTT.

This clonotype was observed a few times. The rearrangement uses TRBV5-8 and TRBJ1-5; a possible D gene is TRBD1 (5 bases). V was trimmed by 2 bases and J by 1 base, leaving 22 bases between them. The length of the CDR3 is 19 residues. The V gene's germline CDR1 is SGHTS and CDR2 YDEGEE. Here the CDR3 DNA reads TGTGCCAGCAGCTTACACCTTTACGAGGGGCTAGGGAGCAATCAGCCCCAGCATTTT. Translating gives CASSLHLYEGLGSNQPQHF.

The CDR3 DNA is TGCGCCAGCAGCCAAGCGACGAGCGGGGGGCCCTCAGATACGCAGTATTTT. It specifies CASSQATSGGPSDTQYF. The chain recombines TRBV4-1 with TRBJ2-3, with 9 bases identical to TRBD2. Germline V CDR1 and CDR2: MGHRA, YSYEKL. This CDR3 has 17 residues. The V segment lost 1 base and the J segment 4 bases; nucleotides outside the gene matches: 9.

This clonotype was recorded many times. This rearrangement joins TRBV7-2 to TRBJ1-6; D is unclear. With 0 bases removed from V and 9 bases from J, the gap between germline ends came to 3 bases. The germline CDR1 and CDR2 sequences are SGHTA and FQGNSA. The CDR3 is 12 residues long. The CDR3 nucleotides are TGTGCCAGCAGCTTAGCGGGTTCACCCCTCCACTTT. This gives the protein CASSLAGSPLHF.

This clonotype was detected many times. The gene calls are TRBV7-9 and TRBJ1-1; D call uncertain. The CDR3 is 10 amino acids. Trimming pared 8 bases from V and 3 bases from J, leaving 4 bases between. Germline V gene sequence: CDR1 SEHNR, CDR2 FQNEAQ (reference sequence). CDR3 loop: CASAHTEAFF. For the CDR3, the DNA is TGTGCCAGCGCGCACACTGAAGCTTTCTTT.

J is TRBJ1-5 and V is TRBV21-1. TRBV21-1 is a documented pseudogene. CDR3 length: 14 residues. The CDR3 DNA follows: TGTGCCAGCAGCAGGCGAGAGGGGAATCAGCCCCAGCATTTT. It specifies CASSRREGNQPQHF.

This clonotype was found many times. CDR3 nucleotide sequence: TGTGCCAGCAGCCAAGATACGCGGACAGGTGGCTACACCTTC. The encoded protein is CASSQDTRTGGYTF. The genes are TRBV3-1 and TRBJ1-2; 7 nucleotides agree with TRBD1. This CDR3 has 14 amino acids. Germline V CDR1 and CDR2: LGHDT, YNNKEL (reference sequence). Unmatched junction bases numbered 5, after V lost 0 bases and J lost 7 bases.

This clonotype was seen repeatedly, ten times or more. The genes are TRBV18 and TRBJ1-2; D is perhaps TRBD1 (5 bases). V was clipped by 2 bases and J by 6 bases, with 16 bases between them. Germline-derived CDR1 and CDR2 are KGHSH and LQKENI. The CDR3 totals 15 residues. CDR3 loop: CASSPKGRMTDGYTF. The CDR3 DNA follows: TGTGCCAGCTCACCAAAGGGACGGATGACCGATGGCTACACCTTC.

V is TRBV11-3 and J is TRBJ2-2; the D is unclear. Between the trimmed V and J ends, which lost 1 base and 3 bases, there was a span of 6 bases. Germline V gene lookup returns CDR1 SGHNT and CDR2 YENEEA. This CDR3 is 14 amino acids long. DNA of the CDR3: TGTGCCAGCAGCTTAGGGCAGTACACCGGGGAGCTGTTTTTT. Translating gives CASSLGQYTGELFF.

This clonotype was seen more than once but under ten times. The chain has TRBV5-8 and TRBJ1-4; TRBD1 is a possible D gene (6 bases). Germline V lookup: CDR1 SGHTS, CDR2 YDEGEE. The CDR3 covers 16 residues. V lost 6 bases, J lost 3 bases, and 18 bases lay in between. This chain's CDR3 is CASIPAGETANEKLFF. The CDR3 coding sequence is TGTGCCAGCATCCCGGCAGGGGAAACGGCTAATGAAAAACTGTTTTTT. Together with reference TRBV5-8 and TRBJ1-4, the CDR3 gives the full variable domain: EAGVTQSPTHLIKTRGQQATLRCSPISGHTSVYWYQQALGLGLQFLLWYDEGEERNRGNFPPRFSGRQFPNYSSELNVNALELEDSALYLCASIPAGETANEKLFFGSGTQLSVL.

The gene calls are TRBV12-3 or TRBV12-4 and TRBJ1-6; a weak D match, TRBD1 (6 bases). This CDR3 has 14 amino acids. The V end was cut by 2 bases, the J end by 9 bases, with 11 bases between. CDR3 protein: CASSLTGNGSPLHF. CDR3 DNA: TGTGCCAGCAGTTTAACAGGGAACGGTTCACCCCTCCACTTT.

Many counts were recorded for this clonotype. The CDR3 nucleotides read TGTGCCAGCAGCAACATCATGGCGGGGGGGAAAGAGACCCAGTACTTC. It is translated as CASSNIMAGGKETQYF. The rearrangement uses TRBV7-8 and TRBJ2-5; 9 bases map to TRBD2. The junction had 10 bases not matched to a gene; V was cut back by 5 bases and J by 3 bases. This CDR3 has 16 residues. Germline V gene data show CDR1 as SGHVS and CDR2 as FQNEAQ. Supplemented by reference TRBV7-8 and TRBJ2-5, the full variable domain reads GAGVSQSPRYKVAKRGQDVALRCDPISGHVSLFWYQQALGQGPEFLTYFQNEAQLDKSGLPSDRFFAERPEGSVSTLKIQRTQQEDSAVYLCASSNIMAGGKETQYFGPGTRLLVL.

This clonotype has just a few counts. This chain uses TRBV5-4 with TRBJ2-2; no clear D gene. CDR3 length: 13 residues. The germline V and J ends were trimmed by 1 base and 5 bases, with 6 bases remaining between them. From germline, CDR1 is SGHNT and CDR2 YYREEE (reference sequence). CDR3: CASSLPVTGELFF. The DNA of the CDR3 is TGTGCCAGCAGCTTGCCGGTGACCGGGGAGCTGTTTTTT.

This clonotype was recorded many times. This chain joins TRBV7-2 and TRBJ2-1; D could derive from TRBD1 or TRBD2 (5 bases each). The CDR3 length is 14 residues. Germline V gene sequence: CDR1 SGHTA, CDR2 FQGNSA. V shed 5 bases and J shed 6 bases, with 14 bases lying between them. The CDR3 loop reads CASSLPGRFNEQFF. CDR3 sequence (DNA): TGTGCCAGCAGCCTCCCGGGACGCTTCAATGAGCAGTTCTTC.

In this sample, this clonotype turned up a few times. The chain joins TRBV5-1 to TRBJ1-1; 9 nucleotides align to TRBD1. Germline loops: CDR1 SGHRS, CDR2 YFSETQ. The V and J ends lost 2 bases and 0 bases, in that order; junction bases with no gene match: 5. The CDR3 has 16 amino acids. CDR3 in DNA: TGCGCCAGCAGCTTATACACAGGGGGCTTGAACACTGAAGCTTTCTTT. Translated: CASSLYTGGLNTEAFF.

In the case of this clonotype: At one end, the junction sequence differs from germline, possibly due to a read error. This rearrangement joins TRBV11-3 to TRBJ2-7, with a tentative D call TRBD2 (6 bases). The CDR3 consists of 13 residues. The V gene's germline CDR1 is SGHNT and CDR2 YENEEA. CDR3: CVSTTGTPYEQYF. CDR3 bases: TGTGTCAGCACAACCGGGACTCCCTACGAGCAGTACTTC.

At least ten counts were recorded for this clonotype. The J gene is TRBJ2-3, the V gene TRBV7-6, with D possibly matching TRBD1 (5 bases). V dropped 5 bases and J dropped 2 bases, with 14 bases sitting between them. The CDR3 sequence is 15 residues long. Germline V gene data show CDR1 as SGHVS and CDR2 as FNYEAQ. The CDR3 protein is CASSPRTRSTDTQYF. The CDR3 DNA reads TGTGCCAGCAGCCCCCGGACAAGATCCACAGATACGCAGTATTTT.

This clonotype was observed at least ten times. The rearrangement uses TRBV5-4 and TRBJ2-3, with 10 bases identical to TRBD1. Per germline, CDR1 SGHNT and CDR2 YYREEE (reference sequence). V shed 3 bases and J 4 bases; nucleotides not matched to a gene: 11. The length of the CDR3 is 17 residues. CDR3 region: CASSSATGQGVADTQYF. The CDR3 coding sequence is TGTGCCAGCAGCTCAGCCACCGGACAGGGGGTTGCAGATACGCAGTATTTT.

Ten or more counts support this clonotype. V usage is TRBV5-1 and J usage is TRBJ1-5, with a tentative D call TRBD1 (5 bases). The length of the CDR3 is 14 residues. Germline CDR1 and CDR2: SGHRS and YFSETQ. V was pared by 0 bases and J by 1 base, with 5 bases between. CDR3 residues: CASSLGQSNQPQHF. The CDR3 region has the DNA TGCGCCAGCAGCTTGGGACAGAGCAATCAGCCCCAGCATTTT. Drawing the rest from reference TRBV5-1 and TRBJ1-5, the complete variable domain is KAGVTQTPRYLIKTRGQQVTLSCSPISGHRSVSWYQQTPGQGLQFLFEYFSETQRNKGNFPGRFSGRQFSNSRSEMNVSTLELGDSALYLCASSLGQSNQPQHFGDGTRLSIL.

A few counts support this clonotype. The chain joins TRBV5-5 to TRBJ1-1; D gene unclear. Germline-derived CDR1 and CDR2 are SGHKS and YYEKEE (reference sequence). Trimming left V 0 bases short and J 6 bases short, with 15 bases between. The CDR3 is made up of 15 amino acids. The CDR3 region is CASSLGMAERPEAFF. In DNA form, the CDR3 reads TGTGCCAGCAGCTTGGGGATGGCCGAGAGGCCTGAAGCTTTCTTT. Together with reference TRBV5-5 and TRBJ1-1, the CDR3 gives the full variable domain: DAGVTQSPTHLIKTRGQQVTLRCSPISGHKSVSWYQQVLGQGPQFIFQYYEKEERGRGNFPDRFSARQFPNYSSELNVNALLLGDSALYLCASSLGMAERPEAFFGQGTRLTVV.

This clonotype was seen at least ten times. The J gene is TRBJ2-7, the V gene TRBV12-3 or TRBV12-4; D gene uncertain. This CDR3 has 12 residues. The V end lost 5 bases, the J end lost 5 bases, and 10 bases lay between the germline ends. The CDR3 sequence is CASSIHGDEQYF. DNA of the CDR3: TGTGCCAGCAGTATTCATGGGGACGAGCAGTACTTC.

V gene TRBV4-3 combines with J gene TRBJ1-1; D unclear. V dropped 0 bases and J dropped 1 base, with 12 bases sitting between them. Germline lookup yields CDR1 LGHNA and CDR2 YSLEER. The CDR3 length is 16 residues. CDR3 amino acids: CASSQEGGRRNTEAFF. CDR3 bases: TGCGCCAGCAGCCAAGAAGGTGGGCGGAGGAACACTGAAGCTTTCTTT.